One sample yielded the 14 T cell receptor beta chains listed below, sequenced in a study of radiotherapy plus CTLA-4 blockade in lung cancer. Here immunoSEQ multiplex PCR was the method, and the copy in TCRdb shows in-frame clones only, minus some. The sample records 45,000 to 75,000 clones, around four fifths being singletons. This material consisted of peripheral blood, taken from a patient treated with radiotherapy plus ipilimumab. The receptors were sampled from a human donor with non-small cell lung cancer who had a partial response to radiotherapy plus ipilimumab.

The CDR3 is CASSQEVGDYEQYF. The CDR3, as DNA: TGCGCCAGCAGCCAAGAGGTGGGAGATTACGAGCAGTACTTC. This sequence joins TRBV4-3 and TRBJ2-7; tentatively, D is TRBD2 (5 bases). CDR3 length equals 14 residues. The germline V gene has CDR1 LGHNA and CDR2 YSLEER. Trimming removed 0 bases at V and 4 bases at J, with 10 bases between.

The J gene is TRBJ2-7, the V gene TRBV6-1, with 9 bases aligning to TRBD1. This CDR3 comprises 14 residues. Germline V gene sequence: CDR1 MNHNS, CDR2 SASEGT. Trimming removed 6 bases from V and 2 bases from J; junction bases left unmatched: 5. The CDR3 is CASRRTGETYEQYF. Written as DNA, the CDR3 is TGTGCCAGCAGGCGGACAGGGGAGACCTACGAGCAGTACTTC.

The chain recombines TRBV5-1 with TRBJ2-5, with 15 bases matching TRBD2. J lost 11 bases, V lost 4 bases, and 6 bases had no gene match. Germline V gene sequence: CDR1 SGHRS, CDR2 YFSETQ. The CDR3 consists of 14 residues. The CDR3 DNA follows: TGCGCCAGCAGCCGGACTAGCGGGGGGGAAGAGCAGTACTTC. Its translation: CASSRTSGGEEQYF.

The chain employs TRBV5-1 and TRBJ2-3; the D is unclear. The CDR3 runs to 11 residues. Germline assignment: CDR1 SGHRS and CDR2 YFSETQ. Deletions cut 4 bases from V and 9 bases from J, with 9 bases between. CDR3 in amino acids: CASSLDRTQYF. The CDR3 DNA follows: TGCGCCAGCAGCCTGGACCGGACGCAGTATTTT.

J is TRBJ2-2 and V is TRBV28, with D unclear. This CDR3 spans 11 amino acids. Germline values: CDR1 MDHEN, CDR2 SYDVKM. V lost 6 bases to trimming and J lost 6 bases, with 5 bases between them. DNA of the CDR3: TGTGCCAGCAGCGTTTCCGGGGAGCTGTTTTTT. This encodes CASSVSGELFF.

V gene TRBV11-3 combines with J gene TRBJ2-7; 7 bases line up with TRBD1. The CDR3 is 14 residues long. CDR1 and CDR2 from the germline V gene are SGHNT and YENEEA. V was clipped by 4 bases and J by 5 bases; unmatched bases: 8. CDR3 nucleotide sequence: TGTGCCAGCAGCTCAAGACAGGGCAGCAACGAGCAGTACTTC. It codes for CASSSRQGSNEQYF. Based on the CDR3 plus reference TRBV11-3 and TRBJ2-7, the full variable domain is EAGVVQSPRYKIIEKKQPVAFWCNPISGHNTLYWYLQNLGQGPELLIRYENEEAVDDSQLPKDRFSAERLKGVDSTLKIQPAELGDSAVYLCASSSRQGSNEQYFGPGTRLTVT.

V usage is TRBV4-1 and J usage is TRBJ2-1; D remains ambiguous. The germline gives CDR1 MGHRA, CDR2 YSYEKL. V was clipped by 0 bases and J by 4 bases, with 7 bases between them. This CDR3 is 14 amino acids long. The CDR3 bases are TGCGCCAGCAGCCAAGACCCAACATACAATGAGCAGTTCTTC. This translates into CASSQDPTYNEQFF.

The CDR3 region is CASSPRQGINEAFF. The CDR3, as DNA: TGTGCCAGCAGCCCCCGTCAGGGGATTAATGAAGCTTTCTTT. The chain couples TRBV11-2 to TRBJ1-1; weak D call: TRBD1 (6 bases). This CDR3 is built from 14 residues. Germline V gives CDR1 SGHAT, CDR2 FQNNGV. The germline V and J ends were trimmed by 5 bases and 7 bases, with 17 bases remaining between them.

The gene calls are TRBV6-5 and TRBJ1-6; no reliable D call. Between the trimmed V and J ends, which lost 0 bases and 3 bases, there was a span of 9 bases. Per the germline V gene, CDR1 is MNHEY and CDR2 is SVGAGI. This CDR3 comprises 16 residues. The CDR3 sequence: CASSYSSSFYNSPLHF. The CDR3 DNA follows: TGTGCCAGCAGTTACTCTAGCAGCTTCTATAATTCACCCCTCCACTTT.

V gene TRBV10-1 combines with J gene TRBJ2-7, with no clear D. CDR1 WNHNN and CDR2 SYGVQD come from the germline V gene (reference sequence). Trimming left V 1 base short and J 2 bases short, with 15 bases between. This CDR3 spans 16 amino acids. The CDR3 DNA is TGCGCCAGCAGTGAGTACGAGGTATCAGCTCCCTACGAGCAGTACTTC. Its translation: CASSEYEVSAPYEQYF.

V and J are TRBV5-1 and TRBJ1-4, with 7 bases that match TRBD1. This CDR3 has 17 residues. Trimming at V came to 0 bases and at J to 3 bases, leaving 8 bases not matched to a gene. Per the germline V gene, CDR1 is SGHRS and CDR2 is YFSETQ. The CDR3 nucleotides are TGCGCCAGCAGCTTGGGCTTACCAGGGGGTCCTAATGAAAAACTGTTTTTT. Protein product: CASSLGLPGGPNEKLFF.

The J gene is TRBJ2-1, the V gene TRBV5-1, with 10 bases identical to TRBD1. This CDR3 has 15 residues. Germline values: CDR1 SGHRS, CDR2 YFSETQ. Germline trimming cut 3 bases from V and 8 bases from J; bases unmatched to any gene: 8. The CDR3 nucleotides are TGCGCCAGCAGCTCCCGGGACAGGGGAGTCTATGAGCAGTTCTTC. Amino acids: CASSSRDRGVYEQFF. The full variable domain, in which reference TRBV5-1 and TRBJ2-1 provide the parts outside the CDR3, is KAGVTQTPRYLIKTRGQQVTLSCSPISGHRSVSWYQQTPGQGLQFLFEYFSETQRNKGNFPGRFSGRQFSNSRSEMNVSTLELGDSALYLCASSSRDRGVYEQFFGPGTRLTVL.

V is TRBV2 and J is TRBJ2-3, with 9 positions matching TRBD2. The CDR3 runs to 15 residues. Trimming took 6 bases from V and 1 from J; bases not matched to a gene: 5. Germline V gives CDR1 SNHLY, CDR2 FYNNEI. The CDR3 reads CASRAGLAGTDTQYF. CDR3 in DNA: TGTGCCAGCAGGGCGGGACTAGCTGGCACAGATACGCAGTATTTT.

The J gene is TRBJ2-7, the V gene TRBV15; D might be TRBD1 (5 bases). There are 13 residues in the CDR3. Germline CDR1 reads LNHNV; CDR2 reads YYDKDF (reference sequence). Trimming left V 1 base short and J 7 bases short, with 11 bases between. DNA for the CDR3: TGTGCCACCAGCAGAGGGGGCAGCCCAGAGCAGTACTTC. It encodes CATSRGGSPEQYF.